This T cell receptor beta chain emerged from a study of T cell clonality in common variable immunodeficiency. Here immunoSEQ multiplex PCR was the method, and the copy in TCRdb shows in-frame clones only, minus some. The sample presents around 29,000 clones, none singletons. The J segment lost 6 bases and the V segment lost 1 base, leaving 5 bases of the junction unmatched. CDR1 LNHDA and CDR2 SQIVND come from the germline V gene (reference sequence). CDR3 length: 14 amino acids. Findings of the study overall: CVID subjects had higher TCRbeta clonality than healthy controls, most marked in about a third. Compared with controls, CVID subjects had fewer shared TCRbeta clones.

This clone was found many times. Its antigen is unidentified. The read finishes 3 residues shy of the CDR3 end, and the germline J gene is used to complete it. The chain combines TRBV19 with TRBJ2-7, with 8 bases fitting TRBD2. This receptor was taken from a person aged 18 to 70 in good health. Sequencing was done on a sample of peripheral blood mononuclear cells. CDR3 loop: CASSIGLARGEQYF. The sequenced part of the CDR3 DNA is TGTGCCAGTAGTATAGGACTAGCGCGGGGCGAG.